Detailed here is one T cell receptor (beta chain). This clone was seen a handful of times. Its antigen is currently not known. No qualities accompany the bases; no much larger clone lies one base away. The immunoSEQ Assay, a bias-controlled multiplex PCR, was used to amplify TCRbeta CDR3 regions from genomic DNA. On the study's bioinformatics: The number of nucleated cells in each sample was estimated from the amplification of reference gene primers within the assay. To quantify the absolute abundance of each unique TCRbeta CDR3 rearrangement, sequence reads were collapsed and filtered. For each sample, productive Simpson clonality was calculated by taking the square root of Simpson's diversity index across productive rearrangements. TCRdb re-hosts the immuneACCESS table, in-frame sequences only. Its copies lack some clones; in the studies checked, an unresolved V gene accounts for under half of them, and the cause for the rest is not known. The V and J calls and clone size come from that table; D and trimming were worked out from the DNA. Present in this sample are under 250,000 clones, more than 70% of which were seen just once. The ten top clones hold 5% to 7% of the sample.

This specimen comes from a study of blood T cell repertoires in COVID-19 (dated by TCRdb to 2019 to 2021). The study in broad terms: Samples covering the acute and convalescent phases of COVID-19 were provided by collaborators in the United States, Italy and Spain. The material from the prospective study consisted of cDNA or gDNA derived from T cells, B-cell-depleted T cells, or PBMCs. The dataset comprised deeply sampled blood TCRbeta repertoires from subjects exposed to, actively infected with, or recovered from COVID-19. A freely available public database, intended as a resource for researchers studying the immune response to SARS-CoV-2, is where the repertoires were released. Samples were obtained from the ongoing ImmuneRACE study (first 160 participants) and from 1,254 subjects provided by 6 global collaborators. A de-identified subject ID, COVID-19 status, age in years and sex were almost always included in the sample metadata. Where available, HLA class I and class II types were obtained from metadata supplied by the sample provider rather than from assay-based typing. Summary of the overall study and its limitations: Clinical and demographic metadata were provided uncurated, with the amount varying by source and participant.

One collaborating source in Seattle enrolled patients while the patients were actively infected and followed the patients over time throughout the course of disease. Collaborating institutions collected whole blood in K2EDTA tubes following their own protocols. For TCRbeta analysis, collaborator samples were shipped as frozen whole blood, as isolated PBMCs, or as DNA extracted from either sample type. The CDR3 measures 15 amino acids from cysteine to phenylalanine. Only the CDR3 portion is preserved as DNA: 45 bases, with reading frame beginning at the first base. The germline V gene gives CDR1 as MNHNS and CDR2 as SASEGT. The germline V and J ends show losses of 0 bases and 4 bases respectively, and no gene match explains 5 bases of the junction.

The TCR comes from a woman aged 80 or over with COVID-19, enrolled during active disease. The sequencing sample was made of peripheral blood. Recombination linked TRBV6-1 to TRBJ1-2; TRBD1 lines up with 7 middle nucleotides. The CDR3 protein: CASSEAPGTAYGYTF. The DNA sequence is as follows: TGTGCCAGCAGTGAAGCGCCCGGGACAGCCTATGGCTACACCTTC.